This section outlines one T cell receptor beta chain sequence together with its context. Trimming pared 11 bases from V and 0 bases from J, leaving 13 bases between. Germline loops: CDR1 MNHEY, CDR2 SVGAGI. This CDR3 has 14 amino acids. These data originate in a study of cytomegalovirus exposure and HLA in healthy donors. The PCR ran on 60 Vbeta and 13 Jbeta primers. Measured with immunoSEQ multiplex PCR; TCRdb has only the in-frame clones, and not every one. This repertoire includes some 72,000 clones. The sequenced sample consisted of PBMCs. This TCR derives from a boy aged 5-17 years in good health and CMV-seronegative. V is TRBV6-5 and J is TRBJ2-2, with D perhaps matching TRBD2 (5 bases). CDR3 nucleotides: TGTGCCGTACTGGGAGACGCGAACACCGGGGAGCTGTTTTTT. It translates to CAVLGDANTGELFF.